The 3 T cell receptor beta chains listed next were all sequenced from one sample in a study of T cell repertoires in cytomegalovirus infection. Each CDR3 protein gets one entry after TCRdb re-called the reads with MiXCR. This sample yields around 490,000 distinct CDR3 sequences, of which 26% are seen a single time; under 15% belongs to the top ten. Sequenced input: PBMCs. These receptors were collected from a human donor in good health (CMV status not recorded). Some clones in this sample may be carry-over from other donors' samples.

This clonotype was counted between two and nine times. The genes are TRBV6-2 or TRBV6-3 and TRBJ2-7, with TRBD2 matching 12 bases. The CDR3 runs 15 residues. V shed 6 bases and J 2 bases; nucleotides not matched to a gene: 5. CDR1 is MNHEY, CDR2 SVGEGT, per germline. CDR3 coding DNA: TGTGCCAGCAGAACCAGGACTAGCGGGACCTACGAGCAGTACGTC. The encoded protein is CASRTRTSGTYEQYV.

The chain couples TRBV6-1 to TRBJ2-2; D not resolved. The CDR3 has 14 residues. Trimming took 6 bases from V and 3 from J, leaving 11 bases between them. Germline V gene data show CDR1 as MNHNS and CDR2 as SASEGT. The CDR3 loop is CASRISLDTGELFF. CDR3 bases: TGTGCCAGCAGAATTTCGTTAGACACCGGGGAGCTGTTTTTT.

This clonotype came up many times. The chain couples TRBV7-8 to TRBJ2-1, with TRBD2 matching over 9 bases. The CDR3 loop spans 11 amino acids. The germline V gene encodes CDR1 SGHVS and CDR2 FQNEAQ. V shed 3 bases and J 14 bases; nucleotides not matched to a gene: 2. As DNA, the CDR3 is TGTGCCAGCAGCTTGCGGGAGGGCAAGTTCTTC. Translating it yields CASSLREGKFF.